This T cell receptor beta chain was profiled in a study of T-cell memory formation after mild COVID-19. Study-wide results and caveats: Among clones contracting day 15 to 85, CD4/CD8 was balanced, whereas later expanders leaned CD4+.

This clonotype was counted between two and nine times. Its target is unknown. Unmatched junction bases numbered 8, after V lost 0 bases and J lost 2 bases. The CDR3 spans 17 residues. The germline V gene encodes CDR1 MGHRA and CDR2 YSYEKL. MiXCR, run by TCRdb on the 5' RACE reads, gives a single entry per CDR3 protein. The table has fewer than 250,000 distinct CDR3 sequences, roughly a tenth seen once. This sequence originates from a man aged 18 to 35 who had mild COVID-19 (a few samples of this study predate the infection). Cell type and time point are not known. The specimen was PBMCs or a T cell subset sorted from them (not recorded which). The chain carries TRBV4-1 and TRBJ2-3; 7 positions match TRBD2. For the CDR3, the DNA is TGCGCCAGCAGCCAAGAGGCGCTAGCGGCCAACACAGATACGCAGTATTTT. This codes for CASSQEALAANTDTQYF.